The 5 T cell receptor beta chains presented below share a single source sample, sequenced in a study of blood T cell repertoires in COVID-19. Sequencing used immunoSEQ multiplex PCR; TCRdb keeps in-frame clones, though not all of them. The sample lists about 190,000 clones, around 80% occurring once. Source material: peripheral blood. The receptors were gathered from a man between 25 and 39 years old with active or convalescent COVID-19.

The chain recombines TRBV7-9 with TRBJ2-1; 7 bases agree with TRBD2. Per germline, CDR1 SEHNR and CDR2 FQNEAQ (reference sequence). The CDR3 sequence is 15 residues long. With V trimmed by 4 bases and J by 3 bases, 6 bases remained unmatched. The CDR3: CASSSTSQHYNEQFF. The DNA of the CDR3 is TGTGCCAGCAGCTCGACTAGCCAACACTACAATGAGCAGTTCTTC.

The rearrangement links TRBV30 to TRBJ1-2; no clear D. CDR3 length equals 13 residues. Germline CDR1 and CDR2: GTSNPN and SVGIG (reference sequence). Deletions cut 7 bases from V and 2 bases from J, with 14 bases between. Here the CDR3 reads CASGGRINYGYTF. CDR3 coding DNA: TGTGCCTCCGGTGGTCGAATAAACTATGGCTACACCTTC.

This clone was seen once. V is TRBV30 and J is TRBJ2-5; D might be TRBD2 (5 bases). The germline V gene encodes CDR1 GTSNPN and CDR2 SVGIG (reference sequence). This CDR3 spans 16 amino acids. V was pared by 4 bases and J by 5 bases, with 23 bases between. CDR3 residues: CAWTKPEGGFGETQYF. CDR3 nucleotides: TGTGCCTGGACTAAACCGGAAGGCGGGTTTGGTGAGACCCAGTACTTC. The full variable domain, its missing parts supplied by reference TRBV30 and TRBJ2-5, is SQTIHQWPATLVQPVGSPLSLECTVEGTSNPNLYWYRQAAGRGLQLLFYSVGIGQISSEVPQNLSASRPQDRQFILSSKKLLLSDSGFYLCAWTKPEGGFGETQYFGPGTRLLVL.

The chain couples TRBV28 to TRBJ1-4; tentatively, D is TRBD1 (6 bases). Germline V gene lookup returns CDR1 MDHEN and CDR2 SYDVKM. The V gene lost 3 bases and the J gene lost 8 bases, with 13 bases spanning the gap. This CDR3 is 14 amino acids long. The CDR3 spells CASSLAGVGEKLFF. The CDR3 DNA sequence: TGTGCCAGCAGTTTGGCAGGGGTCGGGGAAAAACTGTTTTTT.

The CDR3 DNA sequence: TGTGCCTCCGACAGGGGGAGCACAGATACGCAGTATTTT. Amino acid sequence: CASDRGSTDTQYF. The gene calls are TRBV30 and TRBJ2-3; 9 bases match TRBD1. CDR1 and CDR2 (germline): GTSNPN, SVGIG (reference sequence). With 7 bases clipped from V and 0 bases from J, the junction kept 2 bases outside the gene matches. The CDR3 extends over 13 amino acids.